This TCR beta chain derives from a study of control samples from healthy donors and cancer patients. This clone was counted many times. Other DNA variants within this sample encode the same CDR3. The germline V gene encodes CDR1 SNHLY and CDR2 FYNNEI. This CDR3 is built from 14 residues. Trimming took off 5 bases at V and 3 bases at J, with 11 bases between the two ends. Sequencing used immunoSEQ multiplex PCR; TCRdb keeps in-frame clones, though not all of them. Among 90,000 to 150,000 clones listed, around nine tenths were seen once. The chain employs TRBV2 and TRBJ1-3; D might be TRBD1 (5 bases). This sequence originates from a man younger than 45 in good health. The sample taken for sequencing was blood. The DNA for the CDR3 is TGTGCCAGCAGTCTCGGGGGTGGTGGAAACACCATATATTTT. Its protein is CASSLGGGGNTIYF.